This T cell receptor (beta chain) was sequenced in a study of cytomegalovirus exposure and HLA in healthy donors. Primers included in the PCR were 60 Vbeta and 13 Jbeta primers. Assay: immunoSEQ multiplex PCR; the TCRdb copy retains only in-frame clones and omits some. The sample yields approximately 170,000 clones, around 78% seen once. As concerns this clone: What it binds is not known.

Whole-study results and caveats: Previous analysis showed most TCR beta V segments were productive about 87% or about 30% of the time. Per published accounts, TCR beta sequences correctly predicted the HLA-A and HLA-B alleles of most subjects.

Germline loops: CDR1 SGDLS, CDR2 YYNGEE. V shed 0 bases and J shed 4 bases, with 13 bases lying between them. The CDR3 has 15 residues. The chain recombines TRBV9 with TRBJ2-5; a weak D match, TRBD2 (6 bases). This TCR was recovered from a man in his forties in good health and CMV-seronegative. The sequencing input was PBMCs. The CDR3 loop is CASSVAGARAETQYF. CDR3 bases: TGTGCCAGCAGCGTAGCGGGAGCAAGGGCAGAGACCCAGTACTTC.